The text below deals with one TCR beta chain. This sample is drawn from a study of healthy donors' naive CD4 and CD8 T cells. The wider study: All functional IMGT TCR alpha variants were covered by new primers.

The V end was cut by 3 bases, the J end by 5 bases, with 13 bases between. The CDR3 covers 14 residues. Germline CDR1 is ENHRY and CDR2 is SYGVKD. TCR libraries were built from about 500 ng of total RNA by linear amplification. A single record per CDR3 protein comes from TCRdb applying MiXCR to the reads. Of around 180,000 distinct CDR3 sequences in the sample, about 76% were seen once. The genes are TRBV10-3 and TRBJ2-5; tentatively, D is TRBD1 (6 bases). Sample: naive CD4+ and CD8+ T cells sorted from blood, pooled from several donors. This receptor was taken from a pool of human donors in good health; the sample pools cells from several healthy donors. The CDR3 DNA sequence: TGTGCCATCAGTGATCAACAGGGCCGGGAGACCCAGTACTTC. As protein: CAISDQQGRETQYF.